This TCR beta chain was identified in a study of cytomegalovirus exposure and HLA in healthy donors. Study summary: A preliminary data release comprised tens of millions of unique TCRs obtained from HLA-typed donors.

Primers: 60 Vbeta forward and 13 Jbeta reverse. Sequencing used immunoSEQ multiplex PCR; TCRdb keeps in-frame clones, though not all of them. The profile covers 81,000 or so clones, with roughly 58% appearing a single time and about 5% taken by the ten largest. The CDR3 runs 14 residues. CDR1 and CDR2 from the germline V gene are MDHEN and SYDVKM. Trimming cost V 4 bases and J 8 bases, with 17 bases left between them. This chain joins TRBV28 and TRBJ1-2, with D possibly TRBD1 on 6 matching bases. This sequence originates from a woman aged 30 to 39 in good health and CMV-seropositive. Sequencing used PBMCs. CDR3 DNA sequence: TGTGCCAGCAGTTCACCCTCAGGGGTTTGGGGCTACACCTTC. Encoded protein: CASSSPSGVWGYTF.